Presented here are 24 T cell receptor beta chains from one specimen sequenced in a study of OX40 agonist ivuxolimab in advanced cancers. Receptor amplification or capture employed the immunoSEQ multiplex PCR assay. What TCRdb holds here is the immuneACCESS table cut down to in-frame rearrangements. Part of the clones is not present; checked against another copy, under half of the missing clones reflect an unresolved V gene, and the others are unexplained. The sample profile shows approximately 35,000 clones; roughly 71% of them were found once. The ten largest clonotypes hold around 11% of the sample. This specimen was CD4+ or CD8+ T cells sorted from blood, taken in a trial of the OX40 agonist ivuxolimab. The receptors were gathered from an adult with an advanced solid tumor such as melanoma, head and neck, liver or kidney cancer.

V gene TRBV12-5 combines with J gene TRBJ1-4; weak D call: TRBD1 (6 bases). Per germline, CDR1 LGHNT and CDR2 FRNRAP. CDR3 length: 15 amino acids. V lost 3 bases and J 8 bases, leaving 16 bases between the germline ends. CDR3 sequence: CASGFVRGASEKLFF. CDR3 sequence (DNA): TGTGCTAGTGGTTTCGTCAGGGGCGCGAGCGAAAAACTGTTTTTT.

The chain recombines TRBV5-1 with TRBJ2-5; 12 bases align to TRBD2. Germline V lookup: CDR1 SGHRS, CDR2 YFSETQ. The trim removed 6 bases at V and 4 bases at J, leaving 7 bases unmatched. The CDR3 extends over 15 amino acids. CDR3: CASTSSGGAVETQYF. CDR3 sequence (DNA): TGCGCCAGCACGTCTAGCGGGGGGGCGGTAGAGACCCAGTACTTC. Looking up the rest from reference TRBV5-1 and TRBJ2-5 gives the full variable domain: KAGVTQTPRYLIKTRGQQVTLSCSPISGHRSVSWYQQTPGQGLQFLFEYFSETQRNKGNFPGRFSGRQFSNSRSEMNVSTLELGDSALYLCASTSSGGAVETQYFGPGTRLLVL.

This chain uses TRBV11-3 with TRBJ1-1, with 10 positions matching TRBD1. V was clipped by 4 bases and J by 5 bases; unmatched bases: 1. This CDR3 is built from 13 residues. Germline-derived CDR1 and CDR2 are SGHNT and YENEEA. The CDR3 DNA follows: TGTGCCAGCAGCTGGACAGGGGGAACTGAAGCTTTCTTT. Translated: CASSWTGGTEAFF.

V and J are TRBV19 and TRBJ2-3, with a possible D match to TRBD2 (6 bases). The CDR3 contains 14 residues. From germline, CDR1 is LNHDA and CDR2 SQIVND (reference sequence). V dropped 6 bases and J dropped 0 bases, with 10 bases sitting between them. CDR3 nucleotides: TGTGCCAGTAGAAGGAGGGGTAGCACAGATACGCAGTATTTT. Protein: CASRRRGSTDTQYF.

The genes are TRBV7-9 and TRBJ2-1, with TRBD2 matching over 10 bases. The CDR3 loop spans 18 amino acids. The germline gives CDR1 SEHNR, CDR2 FQNEAQ (reference sequence). V gave up 4 bases and J gave up 8 bases; unmatched junction bases: 17. CDR3 in amino acids: CASSSPRLIAGGVDEQFF. The CDR3, as DNA: TGTGCCAGCAGCTCCCCACGTTTAATAGCGGGGGGTGTAGATGAGCAGTTCTTC.

J is TRBJ2-3 and V is TRBV29-1; no clear D gene. Germline V gene sequence: CDR1 SQVTM, CDR2 ANQGSEA. The ends were cut back, 3 bases at V and 4 bases at J, with 8 bases in the middle. This CDR3 comprises 12 residues. The chain's CDR3 is CSVEPGPDTQYF. Written as DNA, the CDR3 is TGCAGCGTTGAGCCAGGTCCAGATACGCAGTATTTT.

The rearrangement links TRBV6-5 to TRBJ1-2; tentatively, D is TRBD1 (5 bases). This CDR3 spans 13 amino acids. From germline, CDR1 is MNHEY and CDR2 SVGAGI. V lost 0 bases, J lost 7 bases, and 9 bases lay in between. CDR3 loop: CASSYSGEPGYTF. The CDR3 coding sequence is TGTGCCAGCAGTTACTCGGGGGAGCCTGGCTACACCTTC.

This chain links TRBV5-6 with TRBJ2-7; D unclear. Trimming left V 0 bases short and J 3 bases short, with 7 bases between. Germline CDR1 SGHDT, CDR2 YYEEEE. This CDR3 has 13 residues. CDR3 DNA: TGTGCCAGCAGCTTGGGGCAGTACTACGAGCAGTACGTC. The encoded protein is CASSLGQYYEQYV.

The J gene is TRBJ1-1, the V gene TRBV4-1; D uncertain. The V gene's germline CDR1 is MGHRA and CDR2 YSYEKL. Trimming cost V 2 bases and J 2 bases, with 6 bases left between them. The CDR3 is 13 amino acids. CDR3 nucleotide sequence: TGCGCCAGCAGCCAATCCCCCAACACTGAAGCTTTCTTT. This translates into CASSQSPNTEAFF.

This clone was seen a few times. The J gene is TRBJ2-3, the V gene TRBV5-1; no firm D call. V was cut by 2 bases and J by 8 bases, with 12 bases left in between. Germline V gene lookup returns CDR1 SGHRS and CDR2 YFSETQ. This CDR3 contains 13 residues. DNA of the CDR3: TGCGCCAGCAGCTTCGAGCCGGAAGGTACGCAGTATTTT. Protein sequence: CASSFEPEGTQYF.

V is TRBV5-1 and J is TRBJ2-5, with D hard to call. The CDR3 sequence is 16 residues long. Trimming removed 4 bases from V and 4 bases from J, with 20 bases in between. Germline V gives CDR1 SGHRS, CDR2 YFSETQ. In DNA, the CDR3 is TGCGCCAGCAGCACCGATCAGGCTCGGTTAGGAGAGACCCAGTACTTC. This translates into CASSTDQARLGETQYF.

The gene calls are TRBV2 and TRBJ2-7; TRBD1 matches at 8 bases. V lost 7 bases and J lost 3; bases outside the gene matches: 8. From germline, CDR1 is SNHLY and CDR2 FYNNEI. The CDR3 sequence is 14 residues long. The CDR3 DNA reads as TGTGCCAGCAAGCCGGGACAGGTCTTCTACGAGCAGTACTTC. This translates into CASKPGQVFYEQYF.

CDR3 residues: CASSLTAPGRVSNQPQHF. Here the CDR3 DNA reads TGTGCCAGCAGCTTAACGGCCCCGGGACGTGTTAGCAATCAGCCCCAGCATTTT. The chain uses TRBV7-9 and TRBJ1-5; possibly TRBD1 for D (5 bases). Deletions cut 2 bases from V and 0 bases from J, with 17 bases between. The CDR3 consists of 18 residues. Germline loops: CDR1 SEHNR, CDR2 FQNEAQ (reference sequence).

The chain couples TRBV6-1 to TRBJ2-2; D not resolved. Germline CDR1 reads MNHNS; CDR2 reads SASEGT. V dropped 2 bases and J dropped 4 bases, with 11 bases sitting between them. This CDR3 comprises 15 residues. The CDR3 protein is CASSETRMPTGELFF. The CDR3 coding sequence is TGTGCCAGCAGTGAAACCAGGATGCCCACCGGGGAGCTGTTTTTT.

The CDR3 reads CASVGDSSYNEQFF. DNA for the CDR3: TGTGCCAGCGTGGGGGACAGCTCCTACAATGAGCAGTTCTTC. The chain joins TRBV2 to TRBJ2-1; TRBD1 aligns across 7 bases. This CDR3 spans 14 amino acids. V was pared by 8 bases and J by 0 bases, with 4 bases of the junction left unmatched. Germline CDR1 reads SNHLY; CDR2 reads FYNNEI. The whole variable domain, filled in from reference TRBV2 and TRBJ2-1, reads EPEVTQTPSHQVTQMGQEVILRCVPISNHLYFYWYRQILGQKVEFLVSFYNNEISEKSEIFDDQFSVERPDGSNFTLKIRSTKLEDSAMYFCASVGDSSYNEQFFGPGTRLTVL.

This chain joins TRBV28 and TRBJ1-5, with D possibly TRBD1 on 5 matching bases. Trimming took off 6 bases at V and 4 bases at J, with 10 bases between the two ends. This CDR3 contains 13 residues. Germline CDR1 is MDHEN and CDR2 is SYDVKM. Written as DNA, the CDR3 is TGTGCCAGCAGGTGGGGGGGGAATCAGCCCCAGCATTTT. Its protein is CASRWGGNQPQHF.

This chain links TRBV6-1 with TRBJ2-7, with 8 bases that match TRBD1. The germline CDR1 and CDR2 sequences are MNHNS and SASEGT. The CDR3 runs to 14 residues. V lost 0 bases and J lost 6; bases outside the gene matches: 4. Here the CDR3 reads CASSEAWTGLEQYV. The CDR3 region has the DNA TGTGCCAGCAGTGAAGCTTGGACAGGGCTCGAGCAGTACGTC.

The chain couples TRBV10-2 to TRBJ2-2; no firm D call. From germline, CDR1 is WSHSY and CDR2 SAAADI. The length of the CDR3 is 11 residues. V lost 8 bases to trimming and J lost 6 bases, with 7 bases between them. The CDR3 DNA follows: TGCGCCAGCGGGGTATCCGGGGAGCTGTTTTTT. Its protein product is CASGVSGELFF.

This clone was picked up a small number of times. V usage is TRBV5-8 and J usage is TRBJ1-5; D gene ambiguous. This CDR3 is built from 14 residues. Germline V gene sequence: CDR1 SGHTS, CDR2 YDEGEE. V was pared by 4 bases and J by 9 bases, with 17 bases between. Here the CDR3 DNA reads TGTGCCAGCAGCCGTGCGGGTACCAAGGTGCCCCAGCATTTT. Translating it yields CASSRAGTKVPQHF.

The genes are TRBV7-2 and TRBJ2-2, with unresolved D. This CDR3 is 14 amino acids long. Germline CDR1 SGHTA, CDR2 FQGNSA. With 5 bases removed from V and 6 bases from J, the gap between germline ends came to 13 bases. CDR3 nucleotide sequence: TGTGCCAGCAGCCCCTTGGGGTTGTCCGGGGAGCTGTTTTTT. Translating gives CASSPLGLSGELFF. Full variable domain (rest looked up from reference TRBV7-2 and TRBJ2-2): GAGVSQSPSNKVTEKGKDVELRCDPISGHTALYWYRQSLGQGLEFLIYFQGNSAPDKSGLPSDRFSAERTGGSVSTLTIQRTQQEDSAVYLCASSPLGLSGELFFGEGSRLTVL.

This clone was detected a few times. The CDR3: CASSGQGQPQHF. The CDR3 coding sequence is TGTGCCAGCAGTGGACAGGGTCAGCCCCAGCATTTT. The chain has TRBV6-1 and TRBJ1-5, with 7 bases lining up with TRBD1. With 4 bases clipped from V and 6 bases from J, the junction kept 0 bases outside the gene matches. The CDR3 totals 12 residues. In germline, CDR1 is MNHNS, CDR2 SASEGT.

By frequency in the sample, this clone is medium-sized. This rearrangement joins TRBV6-6 to TRBJ1-4; D not resolved. V was trimmed by 2 bases and J by 5 bases, leaving 12 bases between them. The germline CDR1 and CDR2 sequences are MNHNY and SVGAGI (reference sequence). CDR3 length: 15 residues. Here the CDR3 reads CASSYMLRHNEKLFF. The DNA for the CDR3 is TGTGCCAGCAGTTACATGTTACGGCACAATGAAAAACTGTTTTTT.

This sequence joins TRBV7-8 and TRBJ2-7; weak D call: TRBD2 (5 bases). Per germline, CDR1 SGHVS and CDR2 FQNEAQ. The CDR3 has 14 amino acids. Trimming removed 1 base from V and 3 bases from J, with 10 bases in between. The CDR3 coding sequence is TGTGCCAGCAGCTTAGGAGGGCGCGGCTACGAGCAGTACTTC. It translates to CASSLGGRGYEQYF.

The gene calls are TRBV6-6 and TRBJ2-4; tentatively, D is TRBD2 (7 bases). Trimming stripped 5 bases from V and 0 bases from J, with 11 bases between. This CDR3 contains 15 residues. CDR1 MNHNY and CDR2 SVGAGI come from the germline V gene (reference sequence). Here the CDR3 DNA reads TGTGCCAGCAGTGGGGGCGGGGGAGCCAAAAACATTCAGTACTTC. Translation: CASSGGGGAKNIQYF.